The entry below describes one T cell receptor (beta chain). This clone's antigen is unknown. No clone much larger than this one lies a single base away; base qualities are absent. Ophthalmopathy patients had moderately to severely active disease, Clinical Activity Score of at least 3, NOSPECS grade of at least 4, and disease duration under 3 months. Patients with other autoimmune diseases, uncontrolled infections, pregnancy or lactation were excluded. Clinical symptoms, serum thyroxine, TRAb, thyroid ultrasound and orbital computed tomography were used for diagnosis. Ficoll-Paque density gradient centrifugation was used to isolate PBMCs from approximately 10 ml of fresh peripheral blood. Trizol reagent was used to extract the total RNA, and its quality was then checked on an Agilent 2100 Bioanalyzer. This specimen comes from a study of Graves' ophthalmopathy and Graves' hyperthyroidism (dated by TCRdb to between 2018 and 2020). For the study in its entirety: Peripheral blood was collected at initial diagnosis, before any treatment. Following sampling, methimazole starting at 30 mg daily was administered to hyperthyroidism patients, and high-dose intravenous methylprednisolone was administered to ophthalmopathy patients. In over 5 hyperthyroidism patients, the T-cell repertoire of thyroid tissue was compared with the T-cell repertoire of blood. In total, 120 to 150 blood samples were TCR-sequenced: around 42 ophthalmopathy, roughly 80 hyperthyroidism and roughly 17 hyperthyroidism-to-ophthalmopathy patients. A discovery set of 95 to 100 patients (approximately 45 ophthalmopathy, about 58 stable hyperthyroidism) was enrolled to explore V-J signatures distinguishing ophthalmopathy from hyperthyroidism. The study used TCR beta repertoire signatures to distinguish Graves' ophthalmopathy from Graves' hyperthyroidism and to predict progression to ophthalmopathy. The independent validation cohort included under 20 hyperthyroidism patients plus 17 patients who later progressed from hyperthyroidism to ophthalmopathy. What the research found in general, with its limitations: In validation, the model predicted ophthalmopathy progression with about 70% sensitivity and approximately 75% specificity; 12 predicted patients were CT-confirmed with GO in a median of approximately 6.5 months. Most of the expanded thyroid clonotypes with a frequency above 0.001 were also detected in blood, and it was suggested that the thyroid immune response may be reflected by blood repertoires. The 13-signature model separated ophthalmopathy from stable hyperthyroidism with approximately 88% sensitivity and 81.08% specificity in cross-validation, and 80%/75% in the test set. No statistical method was used to set the sample size in advance, and the investigators knew which group each participant was assigned to.

TCR beta CDR3 regions were amplified from RNA transcripts for repertoire sequencing. The first round was an RT-PCR using HTBI primers with the Qiagen OneStep RT-PCR kit, and this first round was followed by a second-round multiplex PCR, then size selection and purification. Libraries were sequenced on an Illumina HiSeq2000 using paired-end 100 bp reads. In the paper's pipeline: SOAPnuke was used to process the reads, removing any read that contained adapters or uncalled bases, had a mean Phred below 15, or lacked an exact match to the constant primer or identifier. COPE v1.2.5 was used to merge high-quality paired reads. Each unique nucleotide sequence was defined as a clonotype, and clonotypes were aligned to IMGT TRB V, D and J references with MiTCR v1.1. The analysis was limited to V-J combinations with a frequency above 0.0001, which together covered over 98% of repertoires. A TCR clonal expansion and chaos score per V-J combination was defined as the ratio of F50 clonal expansion to chaos observed in the TCRdist matrix. Welch's t-statistics and random forest were used to reduce the features to about a dozen V-J combinations, which were then used as input to a naive Bayes classifier. The similarity between thyroid and blood repertoires was quantified using the Morisita-Horn index. TCRdb redid the processing of the public reads, applying fastp at Q25 and MiXCR, and retained in-frame beta chains. Each entry is one CDR3 protein sequence, shown with its most common DNA and genes. TCRdb's processing, not the study's, gives the V and J calls here. The sample profile shows approximately 700,000 distinct CDR3 sequences; 40% of them were found once. The ten largest clonotypes hold approximately 46% of the sample.

Trimming takes 8 bases off V and 6 bases off J; junction bases not matched to a gene: 6. There are 14 amino acids in the CDR3, from cysteine to phenylalanine inclusive. The entry retains the CDR3 DNA only, 42 bases that are in frame from base 1. The germline V gene provides CDR1 MGHDK and CDR2 SYGVNS. The receptor's source is an adult man with Graves' ophthalmopathy. The sequence is built from TRBV25-1 and TRBJ1-6; a stretch of 8 junction bases matches TRBD1. The source material was peripheral blood. The nucleotide sequence is given as TGTGCCAGCGTAGGGGGACAGGCTAATTCACCCCTCCACTTT. It translates to CASVGGQANSPLHF.